The sequence of this T cell receptor beta chain was determined in a study of T cell repertoires in cytomegalovirus infection. Turning to the study itself: Matching HLA type and CMV infection were both indicated by public TCR beta signatures.

Findings of the study overall: Cumulative public TCR beta family frequency identified carriers of CMV plus the relevant HLA. Clonotypes of TCR beta that were HLA-C-restricted and CMV-specific dominated the ex vivo response.

CDR1 LGHNA and CDR2 YSLEER come from the germline V gene. Trimming cost V 4 bases and J 4 bases; bases outside gene matches: 5. The CDR3 extends over 14 amino acids. MiXCR, applied by TCRdb to the reads, yields one record per CDR3 protein. The sample includes 200,000 to 300,000 distinct CDR3 sequences, roughly an eighth of them seen just once. In its sample, this clonotype was seen many times. Its specificity is unknown. The sequence was obtained from a human donor in good health (CMV status not recorded). Some clones in this sample may be carry-over from other donors' samples. The chain uses TRBV4-3 and TRBJ2-3; 7 bases line up with TRBD1. Material: PBMCs. The CDR3 DNA is TGCGCCAGCAGCCTCCAGGGGGTGGCAGATACGCAGTATTTT. Its protein product is CASSLQGVADTQYF.